What follows describes a single TCR beta chain. Profiling relied on immunoSEQ multiplex PCR, and the TCRdb table lists in-frame clones only, not all of them. The sample yields about 98,000 clones, approximately 82% seen once. This record comes from a study of control samples from healthy donors and cancer patients. The CDR3 has 16 residues. Germline values: CDR1 SGHRS, CDR2 YFSETQ. The J segment lost 5 bases and the V segment lost 3 bases, leaving 8 bases of the junction unmatched. The genes are TRBV5-1 and TRBJ2-2; 9 nucleotides agree with TRBD2. The clonotype comes from a man between 60 and 75 years old in good health. The sequenced material came from blood. CDR3 loop: CASSWRAGGGTGELFF. The CDR3 DNA reads as TGCGCCAGCAGCTGGAGAGCGGGAGGCGGGACCGGGGAGCTGTTTTTT.